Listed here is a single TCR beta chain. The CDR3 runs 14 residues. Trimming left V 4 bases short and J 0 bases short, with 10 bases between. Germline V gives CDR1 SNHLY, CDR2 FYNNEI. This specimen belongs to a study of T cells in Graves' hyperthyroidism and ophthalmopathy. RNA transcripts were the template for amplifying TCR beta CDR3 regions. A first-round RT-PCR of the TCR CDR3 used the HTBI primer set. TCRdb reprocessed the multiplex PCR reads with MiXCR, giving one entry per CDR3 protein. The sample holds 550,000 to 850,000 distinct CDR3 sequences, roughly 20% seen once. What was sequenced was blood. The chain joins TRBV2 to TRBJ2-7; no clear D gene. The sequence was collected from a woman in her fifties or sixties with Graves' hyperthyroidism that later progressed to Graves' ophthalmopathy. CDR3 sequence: CASSVGPSSYEQYF. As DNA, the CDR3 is TGTGCCAGCAGTGTCGGCCCGAGCTCCTACGAGCAGTACTTC. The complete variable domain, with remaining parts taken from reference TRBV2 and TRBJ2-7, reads EPEVTQTPSHQVTQMGQEVILRCVPISNHLYFYWYRQILGQKVEFLVSFYNNEISEKSEIFDDQFSVERPDGSNFTLKIRSTKLEDSAMYFCASSVGPSSYEQYFGPGTRLTVT.